The sequence of this T cell receptor (beta chain) was determined in a study of human T cells and chemical hapten exposure (dated by TCRdb to the early 2020s). At the level of the whole study: For sensitization, 2% DPC in acetone was applied to a roughly 2 cm by roughly 2 cm area of upper inner arm skin. Libraries were combined into a pool for sequencing, and differences in TCR yield between samples came mainly from small differences in library volumes within the pool. Patch testing was performed on the upper back with Finn chambers containing 0.01% DPC, and the patch tests were scored after 6 days according to International Contact Dermatitis Research Group standards. Blood samples were taken from patients before sensitization (week 0) and then at 2, 6 and about 24 weeks after DPC sensitization. The study tracked peripheral blood TCR repertoire changes in vivo during primary and secondary sensitization to the hapten diphenylcyclopropenone (DPC) in alopecia patients. Patients additionally received weekly therapeutic DPC doses to the scalp throughout the approximately 25-week study period. Around 30 alopecia patients provided blood for TCR sequencing at one to four time points (pre-sensitization, 2, 6 and 24 weeks). The patient cohort, mostly female, included alopecia areata with under or over 50% scalp involvement, alopecia totalis and alopecia universalis.

This clonotype was detected ten times or more. Its cognate antigen has yet to be identified. One base away there is no much larger clone; base qualities are not given. This sample's time point label indicates: pre-sensitization, week 0. Read against the paper, the sample's treatment or condition label means: therapeutic diphenylcyclopropenone sensitization with weekly scalp DPC. Blood at each patch-test visit was drawn before the patch test was applied. Patients were eligible if aged 18 to 70, diagnosed with alopecia and judged suitable for DPC therapy, and pregnant patients were excluded. Total RNA was extracted from unfractionated whole blood collected in Tempus Blood RNA tubes. Library creation used RACE. The sequencing machine was a NextSeq 500. During library preparation, unique molecular identifiers were attached to individual cDNA molecules so that TCRs could be counted quantitatively and reproducibly. For every blood RNA sample, sequencing covered both the TCR alpha and TCR beta chains. Turning to the authors' computational methods: Samples had a median of about 96,000 TCRs, with a range from roughly 23,224 to 700,000. The Decombinator software suite was used to annotate V, J and CDR3 in the TCR reads. To make PS versus PT1 abundance plots, every sample was subsampled to the same number of TCRs (28,000). Expanded TCRs were defined as absent before sensitization and observed at least eight times at the 2-week time point. The public reads were quality trimmed at Q25 with fastp and then assembled into clones with MiXCR by TCRdb, keeping productive beta chains. Entries are consolidated by CDR3 protein sequence, retaining the most common genes and DNA. TCRdb, rather than the study authors, made the V and J calls. This sample lists under 300,000 distinct CDR3 sequences; about 9% were detected once. The ten largest account for under 2.5% of the sample.

V is cut by 6 bases and J by 7 bases, and the space between the germline ends is 13 bases. The CDR3 numbers 13 residues from cysteine through phenylalanine. The DNA shown is the 39-base CDR3, in frame from base 1. CDR1 and CDR2, per the germline V gene, are MNHNS and SASEGT. General conclusions and limits of the study: DPC sensitization did not change how many TCRs were above 1 in 1000 frequency, and no evidence was found of alterations in global repertoire structure. Expanded TCRs formed significantly more large CDR3 similarity clusters than pre-sensitization or healthy control sets, consistent with antigen-driven responses. The number of PT1 expanded TCRs positively correlated with patch test score, significant at thresholds 8, 16 and 32 but not 4. Alopecia, a presumed autoimmune disease, was present in all patients, so the immune response of the patients might differ from that of healthy individuals. After repeated subsampling, changes were observed in the strength of the expansion versus patch-test correlation and in the threshold at which the correlation became significant.

This specimen was whole blood, taken in connection with sensitization to the hapten diphenylcyclopropenone (DPC). This receptor was identified in a woman aged 40 to 50 with alopecia areata. Some clones in this sample may be carry-over from other donors' samples. Recombination linked TRBV6-1 to TRBJ1-5; the best D guess is TRBD1, with 5 bases matching. The DNA sequence follows: TGTGCCAGCAGAGAACAGGATGTACAGCCCCAGCATTTT. Translated, this gives CASREQDVQPQHF.